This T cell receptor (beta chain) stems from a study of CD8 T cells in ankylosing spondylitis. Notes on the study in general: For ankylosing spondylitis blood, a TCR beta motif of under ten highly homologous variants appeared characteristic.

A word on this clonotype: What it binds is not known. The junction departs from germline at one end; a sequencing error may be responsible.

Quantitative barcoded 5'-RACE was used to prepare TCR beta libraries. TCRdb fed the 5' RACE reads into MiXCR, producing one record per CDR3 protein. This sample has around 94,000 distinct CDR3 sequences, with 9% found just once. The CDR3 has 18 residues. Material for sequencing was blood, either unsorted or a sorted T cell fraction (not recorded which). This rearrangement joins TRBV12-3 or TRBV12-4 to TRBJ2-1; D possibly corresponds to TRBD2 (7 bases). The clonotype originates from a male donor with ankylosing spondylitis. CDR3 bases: TGTGCCTGCAGTTTGCGTGGGGGGGGGCTTCCAACCTACAATGAGCAGTTCTTC. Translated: CACSLRGGGLPTYNEQFF.